The clone carrying this T cell receptor beta chain turned up a few times. The method was immunoSEQ multiplex PCR; TCRdb's version includes in-frame clones alone and lacks a portion of them. The profile covers roughly 24,000 clones, with around 84% appearing a single time and 9% taken by the ten largest. These data originate in a study of cytotoxic CD8 clonotypes in ibrutinib-treated CLL. The CDR3 is made up of 13 amino acids. Unmatched junction bases numbered 5, after V lost 5 bases and J lost 5 bases. CDR1 is LNHDA and CDR2 is SQIVND in the germline V gene (reference sequence). This specimen consisted of PBMCs, obtained before ibrutinib treatment. This rearrangement joins TRBV19 to TRBJ2-7; TRBD1 aligns across 8 bases. The source is a human donor with chronic lymphocytic leukemia. CDR3 loop: CASSSLDRDEQYF. DNA of the CDR3: TGTGCCAGTAGTTCCCTGGACAGGGACGAGCAGTACTTC.